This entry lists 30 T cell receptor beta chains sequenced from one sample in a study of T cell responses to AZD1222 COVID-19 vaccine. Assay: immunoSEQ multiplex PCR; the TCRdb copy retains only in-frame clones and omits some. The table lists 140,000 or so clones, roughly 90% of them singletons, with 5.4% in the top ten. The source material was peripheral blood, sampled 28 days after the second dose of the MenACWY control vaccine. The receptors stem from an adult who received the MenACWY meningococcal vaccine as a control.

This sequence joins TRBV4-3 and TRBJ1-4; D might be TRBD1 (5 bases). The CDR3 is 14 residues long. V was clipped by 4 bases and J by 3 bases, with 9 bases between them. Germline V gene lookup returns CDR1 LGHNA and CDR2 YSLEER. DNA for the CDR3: TGCGCCAGCAGCCTACAGGTGGCTAATGAAAAACTGTTTTTT. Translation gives CASSLQVANEKLFF.

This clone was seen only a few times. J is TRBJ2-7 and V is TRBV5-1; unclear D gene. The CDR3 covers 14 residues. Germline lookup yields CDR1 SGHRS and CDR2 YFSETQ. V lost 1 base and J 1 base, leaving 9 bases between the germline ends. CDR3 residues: CASSLIVGSYEQYF. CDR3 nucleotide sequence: TGCGCCAGCAGCTTGATTGTAGGGTCCTACGAGCAGTACTTC.

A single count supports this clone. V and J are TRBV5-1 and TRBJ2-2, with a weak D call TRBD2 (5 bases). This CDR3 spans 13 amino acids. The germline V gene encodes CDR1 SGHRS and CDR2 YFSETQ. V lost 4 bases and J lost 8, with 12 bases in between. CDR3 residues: CASSLEEAGELFF. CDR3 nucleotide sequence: TGCGCCAGCAGCCTTGAGGAGGCGGGGGAGCTGTTTTTT.

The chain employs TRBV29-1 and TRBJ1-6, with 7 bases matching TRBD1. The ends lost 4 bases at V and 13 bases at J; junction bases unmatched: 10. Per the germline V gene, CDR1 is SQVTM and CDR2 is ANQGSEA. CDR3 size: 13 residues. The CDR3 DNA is TGCAGCGTTGGTGAGGCTAGGGGGCGCCCCCTCCACTTT. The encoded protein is CSVGEARGRPLHF.

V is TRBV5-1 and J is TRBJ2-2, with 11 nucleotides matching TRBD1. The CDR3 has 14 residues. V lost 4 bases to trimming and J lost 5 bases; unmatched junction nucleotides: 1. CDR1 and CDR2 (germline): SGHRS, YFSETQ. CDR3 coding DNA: TGCGCCAGCAGCGGGACAGGGGGAACCGGGGAGCTGTTTTTT. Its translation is CASSGTGGTGELFF.

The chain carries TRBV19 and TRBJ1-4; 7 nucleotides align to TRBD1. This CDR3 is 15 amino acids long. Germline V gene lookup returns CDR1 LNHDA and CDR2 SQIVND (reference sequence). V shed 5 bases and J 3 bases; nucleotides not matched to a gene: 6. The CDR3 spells CASSATGTPNEKLFF. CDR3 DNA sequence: TGTGCCAGTAGTGCGACAGGGACGCCTAATGAAAAACTGTTTTTT.

In nucleotides, the CDR3 is TGTGCCATTTCCGGACAGACCTACGAGCAGTACTTC. This codes for CAISGQTYEQYF. The genes are TRBV10-3 and TRBJ2-7, with TRBD1 as a possible D gene (6 bases). V shed 9 bases and J shed 2 bases, with 11 bases lying between them. Per germline, CDR1 ENHRY and CDR2 SYGVKD. CDR3 size: 12 residues.

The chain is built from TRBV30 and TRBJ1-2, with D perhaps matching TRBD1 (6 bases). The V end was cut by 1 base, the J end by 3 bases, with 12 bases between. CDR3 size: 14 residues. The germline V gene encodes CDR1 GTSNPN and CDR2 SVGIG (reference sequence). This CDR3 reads CAWSAGQFYYGYTF. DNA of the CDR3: TGTGCCTGGAGTGCAGGACAGTTTTACTATGGCTACACCTTC.

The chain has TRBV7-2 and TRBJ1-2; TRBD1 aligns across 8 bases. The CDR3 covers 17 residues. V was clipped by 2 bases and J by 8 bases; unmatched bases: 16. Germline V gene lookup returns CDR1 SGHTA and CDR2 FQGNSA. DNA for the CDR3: TGTGCCAGCAGCTTAAGGGGTCCAGGGGGCGTGATTCAGGGCTACACCTTC. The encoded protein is CASSLRGPGGVIQGYTF. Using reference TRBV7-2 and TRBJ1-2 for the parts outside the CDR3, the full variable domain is GAGVSQSPSNKVTEKGKDVELRCDPISGHTALYWYRQSLGQGLEFLIYFQGNSAPDKSGLPSDRFSAERTGGSVSTLTIQRTQQEDSAVYLCASSLRGPGGVIQGYTFGSGTRLTVV.

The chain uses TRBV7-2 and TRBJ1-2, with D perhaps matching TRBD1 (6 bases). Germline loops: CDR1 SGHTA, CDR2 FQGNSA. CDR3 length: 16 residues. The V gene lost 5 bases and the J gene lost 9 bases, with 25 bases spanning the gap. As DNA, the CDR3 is TGTGCCAGCAGCCCCACAGGGTATTCGTCCTATAATAGCTACACCTTC. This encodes CASSPTGYSSYNSYTF.

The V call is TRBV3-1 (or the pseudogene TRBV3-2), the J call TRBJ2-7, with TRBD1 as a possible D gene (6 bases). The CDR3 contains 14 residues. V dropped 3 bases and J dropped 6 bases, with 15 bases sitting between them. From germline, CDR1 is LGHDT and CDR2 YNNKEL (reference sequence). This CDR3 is CASSQGQGSGEQYF. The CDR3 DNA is TGTGCCAGCAGCCAGGGTCAGGGGTCCGGCGAGCAGTACTTC.

CDR3 amino acids: CASSTADRALWGYTF. In DNA, the CDR3 is TGTGCCAGCAGCACTGCTGACAGGGCCCTGTGGGGCTACACCTTC. This sequence joins TRBV5-6 and TRBJ1-2, with 7 bases matching TRBD1. The CDR3 sequence is 15 residues long. The V gene end was trimmed by 4 bases and the J gene end by 8 bases; junction bases not matched to a gene: 14. The germline V gene encodes CDR1 SGHDT and CDR2 YYEEEE.

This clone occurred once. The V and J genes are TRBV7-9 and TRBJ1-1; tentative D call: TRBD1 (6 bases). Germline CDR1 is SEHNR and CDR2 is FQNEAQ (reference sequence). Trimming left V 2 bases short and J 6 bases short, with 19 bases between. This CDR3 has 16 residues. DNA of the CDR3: TGTGCCAGCAGCTTACCTGACGGGGGCTTTGGCGCTGAAGCTTTCTTT. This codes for CASSLPDGGFGAEAFF. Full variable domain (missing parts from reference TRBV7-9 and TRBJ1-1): DTGVSQNPRHKITKRGQNVTFRCDPISEHNRLYWYRQTLGQGPEFLTYFQNEAQLEKSRLLSDRFSAERPKGSFSTLEIQRTEQGDSAMYLCASSLPDGGFGAEAFFGQGTRLTVV.

CDR3 nucleotide sequence: TGTGCCAGCAGCTTAGTACAACACGGGGGCTACACCTTC. Its translation is CASSLVQHGGYTF. The gene calls are TRBV7-9 and TRBJ1-2; D remains unclear. V was trimmed by 1 base and J by 8 bases, leaving 11 bases between them. The germline V gene encodes CDR1 SEHNR and CDR2 FQNEAQ (reference sequence). This CDR3 has 13 amino acids.

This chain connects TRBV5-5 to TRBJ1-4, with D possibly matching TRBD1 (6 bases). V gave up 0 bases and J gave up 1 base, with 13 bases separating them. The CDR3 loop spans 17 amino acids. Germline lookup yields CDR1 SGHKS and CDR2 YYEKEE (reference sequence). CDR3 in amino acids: CASSLGALTGTNEKLFF. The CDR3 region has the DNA TGTGCCAGCAGCTTGGGGGCCCTGACAGGAACTAATGAAAAACTGTTTTTT. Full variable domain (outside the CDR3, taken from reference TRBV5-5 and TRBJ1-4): DAGVTQSPTHLIKTRGQQVTLRCSPISGHKSVSWYQQVLGQGPQFIFQYYEKEERGRGNFPDRFSARQFPNYSSELNVNALLLGDSALYLCASSLGALTGTNEKLFFGSGTQLSVL.

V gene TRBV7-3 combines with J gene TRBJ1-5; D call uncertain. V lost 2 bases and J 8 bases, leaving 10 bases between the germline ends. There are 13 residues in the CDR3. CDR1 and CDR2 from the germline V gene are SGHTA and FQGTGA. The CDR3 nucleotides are TGTGCCAGCAGCTTATCCGCTTTTGAGCCCCAGCATTTT. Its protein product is CASSLSAFEPQHF.

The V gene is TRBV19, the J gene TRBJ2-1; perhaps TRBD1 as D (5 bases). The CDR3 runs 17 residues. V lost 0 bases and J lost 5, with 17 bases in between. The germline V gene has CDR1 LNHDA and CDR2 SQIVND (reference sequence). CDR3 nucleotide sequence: TGTGCCAGTAGTATAGATGCGACAGTGGGGTACAACAATGAGCAGTTCTTC. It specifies CASSIDATVGYNNEQFF.

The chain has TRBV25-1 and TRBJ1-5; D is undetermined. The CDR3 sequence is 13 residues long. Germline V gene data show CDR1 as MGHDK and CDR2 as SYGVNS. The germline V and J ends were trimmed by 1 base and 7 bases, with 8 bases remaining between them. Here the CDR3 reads CASSESLNQPQHF. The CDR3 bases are TGTGCCAGCAGTGAATCTTTAAACCAGCCCCAGCATTTT.

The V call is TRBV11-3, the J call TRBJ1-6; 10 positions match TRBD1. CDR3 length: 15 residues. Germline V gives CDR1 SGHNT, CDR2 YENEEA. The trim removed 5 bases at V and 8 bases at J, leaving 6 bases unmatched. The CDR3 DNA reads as TGTGCCAGCAGCCAGACAGGGGGCACTGATTCACCCCTCCACTTT. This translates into CASSQTGGTDSPLHF.

The CDR3 coding sequence is TGTGCCAGCAGCTTAGTACAGAACACTGAAGCTTTCTTT. Its translation is CASSLVQNTEAFF. The chain is built from TRBV7-8 and TRBJ1-1, with D hard to call. Germline V gives CDR1 SGHVS, CDR2 FQNEAQ. V lost 1 base, J lost 1 base, and 4 bases lay in between. The CDR3 has 13 residues.

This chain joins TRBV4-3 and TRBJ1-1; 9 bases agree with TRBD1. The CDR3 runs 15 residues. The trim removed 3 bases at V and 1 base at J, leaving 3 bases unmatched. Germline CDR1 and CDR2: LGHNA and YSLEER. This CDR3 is CASSQLTGGNTEAFF. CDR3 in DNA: TGCGCCAGCAGCCAGCTGACAGGGGGGAACACTGAAGCTTTCTTT.

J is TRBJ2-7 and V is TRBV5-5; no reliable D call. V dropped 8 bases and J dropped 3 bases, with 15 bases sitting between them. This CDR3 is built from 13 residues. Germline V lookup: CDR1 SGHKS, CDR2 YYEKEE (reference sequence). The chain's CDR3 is CASAIGVVYEQYF. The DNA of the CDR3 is TGTGCCAGTGCGATTGGGGTCGTCTACGAGCAGTACTTC.

CDR3: CATSDPGRSGETQYF. The CDR3 DNA sequence: TGTGCCACCAGTGACCCGGGACGATCAGGGGAGACCCAGTACTTC. V is TRBV24-1 and J is TRBJ2-5, with D perhaps assigned TRBD1 or TRBD2 (5 bases each). Germline V lookup: CDR1 KGHDR, CDR2 SFDVKD. V lost 4 bases and J 5 bases, leaving 16 bases between the germline ends. This CDR3 contains 15 residues.

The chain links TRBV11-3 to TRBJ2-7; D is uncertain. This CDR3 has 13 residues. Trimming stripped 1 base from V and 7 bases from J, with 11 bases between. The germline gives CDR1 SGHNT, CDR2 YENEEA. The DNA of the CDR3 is TGTGCCAGCAGCTTAGGCGGCCCGACTGAGCAGTACTTC. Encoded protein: CASSLGGPTEQYF.

In DNA, the CDR3 is TGTGCCACCAGTGATTCCCGGACAGGGGACGACGAGCAGTACTTC. This gives the protein CATSDSRTGDDEQYF. The chain employs TRBV24-1 and TRBJ2-7, with 9 bases lining up with TRBD1. The CDR3 totals 15 residues. V was pared by 2 bases and J by 5 bases, with 6 bases of the junction left unmatched. Germline values: CDR1 KGHDR, CDR2 SFDVKD.

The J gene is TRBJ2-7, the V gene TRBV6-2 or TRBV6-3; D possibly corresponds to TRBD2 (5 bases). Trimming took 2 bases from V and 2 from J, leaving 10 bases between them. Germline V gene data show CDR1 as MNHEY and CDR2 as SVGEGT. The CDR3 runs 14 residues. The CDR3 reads CASSYMEAPYEQYF. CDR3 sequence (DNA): TGTGCCAGCAGTTACATGGAGGCCCCCTACGAGCAGTACTTC.

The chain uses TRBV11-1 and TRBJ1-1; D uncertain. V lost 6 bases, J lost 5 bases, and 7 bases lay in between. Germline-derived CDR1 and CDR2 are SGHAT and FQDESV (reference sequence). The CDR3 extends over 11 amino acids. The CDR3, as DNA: TGTGCCAGCAGGCGGGAGACTGAAGCTTTCTTT. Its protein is CASRRETEAFF. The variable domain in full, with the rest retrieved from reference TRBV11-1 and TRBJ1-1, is EAEVAQSPRYKITEKSQAVAFWCDPISGHATLYWYRQILGQGPELLVQFQDESVVDDSQLPKDRFSAERLKGVDSTLKIQPAELGDSAMYLCASRRETEAFFGQGTRLTVV.

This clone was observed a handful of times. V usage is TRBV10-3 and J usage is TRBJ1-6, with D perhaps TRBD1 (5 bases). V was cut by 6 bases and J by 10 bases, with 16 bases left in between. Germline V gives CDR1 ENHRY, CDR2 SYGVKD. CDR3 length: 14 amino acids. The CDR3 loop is CAIRGEGEGSPLHF. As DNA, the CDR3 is TGTGCCATCAGAGGGGAAGGGGAAGGATCACCCCTCCACTTT.

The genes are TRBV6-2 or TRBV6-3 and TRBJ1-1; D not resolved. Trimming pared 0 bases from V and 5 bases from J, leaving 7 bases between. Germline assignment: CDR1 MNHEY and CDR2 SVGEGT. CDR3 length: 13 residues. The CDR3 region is CASSYSGFTEAFF. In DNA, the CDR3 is TGTGCCAGCAGTTACTCAGGGTTTACTGAAGCTTTCTTT.

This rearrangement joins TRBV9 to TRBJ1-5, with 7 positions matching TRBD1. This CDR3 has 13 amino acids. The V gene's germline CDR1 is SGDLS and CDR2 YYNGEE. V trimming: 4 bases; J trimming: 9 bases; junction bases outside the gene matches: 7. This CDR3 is CASSLHQGGPQHF. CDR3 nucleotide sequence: TGTGCCAGCAGCTTACACCAGGGGGGGCCCCAGCATTTT.